What follows are 8 T cell receptor beta chains derived from one specimen sequenced in a study of identical twins (dated by TCRdb to about 2016). Libraries were built with 5' RACE. Sequencer: Illumina HiSeq 2000. TCRdb cleaned the public reads at Q25 with fastp, built clones with MiXCR and kept in-frame beta chains. Under each unique CDR3 protein, matching rows form one entry showing the most common genes and DNA. Within this sample are hundreds of thousands of distinct CDR3 sequences, with 9% to 15% of them counted one time only. The top ten clonotypes cover around 7.8% of the sample. These same data were also listed under a study on yellow fever vaccine responses in identical twins.

The specimen sequenced was CD8+ T cells sorted from blood. The receptors stem from a woman aged 18-30 years in good health.

In its sample, this clonotype was seen many times. The genes are TRBV7-9 and TRBJ2-7; a possible D gene is TRBD2 (6 bases). The CDR3 is 13 residues long. The V gene's germline CDR1 is SEHNR and CDR2 FQNEAQ (reference sequence). V gave up 6 bases and J gave up 0 bases, with 9 bases separating them. The CDR3, as DNA: TGTGCCAGCAGGGCGACTAGCTCCTACGAGCAGTACTTC. Encoded protein: CASRATSSYEQYF.

V usage is TRBV5-5 and J usage is TRBJ2-7, with 9 bases that match TRBD1. V shed 4 bases, J shed 4 bases, and the junction held 9 bases outside the gene matches. The CDR3 sequence is 15 residues long. Germline-derived CDR1 and CDR2 are SGHKS and YYEKEE (reference sequence). The CDR3 bases are TGTGCCAGCAGCCAAAGGACAGGGGATTCTTACGAGCAGTACTTC. Amino acids: CASSQRTGDSYEQYF.

There are a few counts of this clonotype. The chain combines TRBV7-9 with TRBJ2-7, with D perhaps being TRBD1 or TRBD2 (5 bases each). V was shortened by 0 bases and J by 6 bases, with 6 bases between the two germline ends. There are 12 residues in the CDR3. From germline, CDR1 is SEHNR and CDR2 FQNEAQ (reference sequence). This CDR3 is CASSLAGTEQYV. The CDR3 DNA reads as TGTGCCAGCAGCTTAGCGGGGACCGAGCAGTACGTC.

The genes are TRBV11-2 and TRBJ2-3; weak D call: TRBD2 (6 bases). With 5 bases removed from V and 7 bases from J, the gap between germline ends came to 25 bases. Germline values: CDR1 SGHAT, CDR2 FQNNGV. CDR3 length equals 17 residues. The CDR3 DNA reads TGTGCCAGCAGCCCCCTGGAGGGTAGCGTAGTATCAAATACGCAGTATTTT. Its protein product is CASSPLEGSVVSNTQYF.

This clonotype occurred a few times. The rearrangement links TRBV27 to TRBJ2-5; D is unclear. Germline loops: CDR1 MNHEY, CDR2 SMNVEV (reference sequence). There are 15 residues in the CDR3. V was cut by 6 bases and J by 3 bases, with 17 bases left in between. As DNA, the CDR3 is TGTGCCAGCAGCCTGGCTATGCTACCCGAAGAGACCCAGTACTTC. Its protein is CASSLAMLPEETQYF.

This clonotype has a handful of counts. The CDR3 nucleotides are TGTGCCAGCAGCACAGAAGGTCTAGCAGATACGCAGTATTTT. It is translated as CASSTEGLADTQYF. The V and J genes are TRBV7-9 and TRBJ2-3; no definite D call. This CDR3 is 14 amino acids long. The ends were cut back, 5 bases at V and 4 bases at J, with 13 bases in the middle. Germline lookup yields CDR1 SEHNR and CDR2 FQNEAQ (reference sequence). The full variable domain, in which reference TRBV7-9 and TRBJ2-3 provide the parts outside the CDR3, is DTGVSQNPRHKITKRGQNVTFRCDPISEHNRLYWYRQTLGQGPEFLTYFQNEAQLEKSRLLSDRFSAERPKGSFSTLEIQRTEQGDSAMYLCASSTEGLADTQYFGPGTRLTVL.

This clonotype was picked up a small number of times. The genes are TRBV24-1 and TRBJ2-4; TRBD2 is a possible D gene (5 bases). The CDR3 extends over 14 amino acids. Germline V gene lookup returns CDR1 KGHDR and CDR2 SFDVKD. Trimming shortened V by 6 bases and J by 0 bases, and 8 bases separated the two germline ends. The CDR3 loop is CATSSSGAKNIQYF. The CDR3 DNA is TGTGCCACCAGTAGCAGCGGAGCCAAAAACATTCAGTACTTC.

The CDR3 loop reads CASSLHSSGRLIGNEQFF. Written as DNA, the CDR3 is TGCGCCAGCAGCTTGCATTCTAGCGGGAGGTTAATTGGGAATGAGCAGTTCTTC. This chain connects TRBV5-1 to TRBJ2-1, with 11 bases matching TRBD2. CDR3 length equals 18 residues. The germline V gene has CDR1 SGHRS and CDR2 YFSETQ. Trimming took 1 base from V and 7 from J; bases not matched to a gene: 13.